This TCR beta chain was observed in a study of shared clonotypes between healthy human individuals. Study-level results: It was observed that approximately 5% of naive CD4 clonotypes were shared across several donors.

CDR1 is MNHEY and CDR2 is SMNVEV in the germline V gene (reference sequence). Trimming removed 5 bases from V and 4 bases from J; junction bases left unmatched: 11. The CDR3 runs to 16 residues. Per the authors' pipeline: In the immunoSEQ data, sequences were junction-only and lacked quality scores, so filtering differed. TCRdb's table, derived via immunoSEQ multiplex PCR, lists solely in-frame clones and lacks some. That table furnishes V, J and clone size, whereas the DNA furnished D and trimming. In the table there are approximately 1,000,000 clones, approximately 80% of which are singletons. Splitting the CD4+ cells yielded a CD45RA+ naive subset and a CD45RA-negative memory subset. Turning to this clone: Its target is unknown.

This clonotype was obtained from a young man in good health. Some clones in this sample may be carry-over from other donors' samples. Sequenced sample: memory CD4+ T cells from PBMCs. Described subset: CD45RA-negative fraction. The rearrangement links TRBV27 to TRBJ2-7; 10 bases match TRBD2. The chain's CDR3 is CASSTLGAGGPYEQYF. Written as DNA, the CDR3 is TGTGCCAGCAGTACCCTCGGAGCGGGAGGGCCATACGAGCAGTACTTC.